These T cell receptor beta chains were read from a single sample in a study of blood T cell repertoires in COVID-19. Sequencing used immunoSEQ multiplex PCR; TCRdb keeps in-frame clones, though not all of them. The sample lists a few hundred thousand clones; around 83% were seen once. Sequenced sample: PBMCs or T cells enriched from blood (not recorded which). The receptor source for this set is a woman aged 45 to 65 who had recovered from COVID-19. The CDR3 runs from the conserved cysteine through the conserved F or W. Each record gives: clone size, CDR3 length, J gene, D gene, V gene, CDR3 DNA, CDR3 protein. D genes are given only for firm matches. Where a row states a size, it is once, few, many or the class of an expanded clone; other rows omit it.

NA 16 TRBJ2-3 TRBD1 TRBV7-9 TGTGCCAGCAGGTCACTGACAGGGGGCAGGTCAGATACGCAGTATTTT CASRSLTGGRSDTQYF
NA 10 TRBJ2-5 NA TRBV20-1 TGCAGTGCCACCCTAAAGACCCAGTACTTC CSATLKTQYF
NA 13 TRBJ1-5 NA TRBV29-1 TGCAGCGTTGCCCTGGACAGAAATCAGCCCCAGCATTTT CSVALDRNQPQHF
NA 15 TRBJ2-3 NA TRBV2 TGTGCCAGCAGAGACCTAGCGAGCAGCACAGATACGCAGTATTTT CASRDLASSTDTQYF
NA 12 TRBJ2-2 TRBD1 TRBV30 TGTGCCTGGCAGACAGGGGTGGGGGAGCTGTTTTTT CAWQTGVGELFF
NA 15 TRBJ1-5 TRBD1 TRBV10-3 TGTGCCATCAGTGGGGGACAGGGGGCCGGTCAGCCCCAGCATTTT CAISGGQGAGQPQHF
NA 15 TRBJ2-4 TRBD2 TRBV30 TGTGCCTGGTCGGGGGGAGTAGTAGCCAAAAACATTCAGTACTTC CAWSGGVVAKNIQYF
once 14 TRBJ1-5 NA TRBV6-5 TGTGCCAGCAGTATTGACAGATACAATCAGCCCCAGCATTTT CASSIDRYNQPQHF
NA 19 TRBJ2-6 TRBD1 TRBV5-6 TGTGCCAGCAGCTCGACCAAGACAGGGATCACGTCTGGGGCCAACGTCCTGACTTTC CASSSTKTGITSGANVLTF
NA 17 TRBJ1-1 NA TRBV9 TGTGCCAGCAGCGAGGGGGGGACACCGACTTTGAACACTGAAGCTTTCTTT CASSEGGTPTLNTEAFF
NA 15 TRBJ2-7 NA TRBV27 TGTGCCAGCAGTCCAAGACAGGCCAGCTCCTACGAGCAGTACTTC CASSPRQASSYEQYF
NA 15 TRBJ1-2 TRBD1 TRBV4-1 TGCGCCAGCAGCCAAGGACAGGGGGCGAACTATGGCTACACCTTC CASSQGQGANYGYTF
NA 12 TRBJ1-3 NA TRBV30 TGTGCCTGGAGACTCGATGGAAACACCATATATTTT CAWRLDGNTIYF
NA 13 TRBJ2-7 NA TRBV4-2 TGTGCCAGCAGCCGCCCAGGGTCCTACGAGCAGTACTTC CASSRPGSYEQYF
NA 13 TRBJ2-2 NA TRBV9 TGTGCCAGCAGCGTCAGGGGCACCGGGGAGCTGTTTTTT CASSVRGTGELFF
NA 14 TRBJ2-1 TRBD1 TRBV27 TGTGCCAGCAGTTCGGGACAGCGTCTCAATGAGCAGTTCTTC CASSSGQRLNEQFF
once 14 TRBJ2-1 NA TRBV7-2 TGTGCCAGCAGATCGCAGCGGGCGATGAATGAGCAGTTCTTC CASRSQRAMNEQFF
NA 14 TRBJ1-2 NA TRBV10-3 TGTGCCATCAAGGTAGGAGGCACGGACTATGGCTACACCTTC CAIKVGGTDYGYTF
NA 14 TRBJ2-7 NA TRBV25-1 TGTGCCAGCAGTGAAAGGGGTCGGAGCTACGAGCAGTACTTC CASSERGRSYEQYF
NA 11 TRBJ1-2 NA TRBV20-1 TGCAGTGCTATTTATACAGGGGGCTACACCTTC CSAIYTGGYTF
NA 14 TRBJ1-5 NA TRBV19 TGTGCCAGTAGTATAGAGACAGGCAATCAGCCCCAGCATTTT CASSIETGNQPQHF
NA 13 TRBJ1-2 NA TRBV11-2 TGTGCCAGCAGCCCGACAGATAACTATGGCTACACCTTC CASSPTDNYGYTF
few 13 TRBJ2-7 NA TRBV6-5 TGTGCCAGCAGGCGGCTGGTCTCCTACGAGCAGTACTTC CASRRLVSYEQYF
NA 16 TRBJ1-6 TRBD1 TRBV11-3 TGTGCCAGCAGCTTGGGCCGAGGGGGGACAGTTTTACCCCTCCACTTT CASSLGRGGTVLPLHF
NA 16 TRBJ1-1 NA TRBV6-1 TGTGCCAGCAGTGAAAAGCGTAAGGCCTTAGGCACTGAAGCTTTCTTT CASSEKRKALGTEAFF
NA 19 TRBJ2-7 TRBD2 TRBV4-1 TGCGCCAGCAGCCAAAGGGCGGGGGTCGTACGGAACAGCTCCTACGAGCAGTACTTC CASSQRAGVVRNSSYEQYF
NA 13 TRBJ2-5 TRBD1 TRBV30 TGTGCCTGGGATTTCGAGGGGGCTGAGACCCAGTACTTC CAWDFEGAETQYF
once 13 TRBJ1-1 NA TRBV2 TGTGCCAGCATCCGAGAGGTGAACACTGAAGCTTTCTTT CASIREVNTEAFF
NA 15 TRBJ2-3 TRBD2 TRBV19 TGTGCCAGTAGTTTCACTAGCGCTAGCACAGATACGCAGTATTTT CASSFTSASTDTQYF
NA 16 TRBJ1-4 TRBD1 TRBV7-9 TGTGCCAGCAGCTTACAAGGACAGGGGAAAAGTGAAAAACTGTTTTTT CASSLQGQGKSEKLFF
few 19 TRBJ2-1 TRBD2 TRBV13 TGTGCCAGCAGCTTAGGAGGGCTAGCGGGACGCGGCTCCTACAATGAGCAGTTCTTC CASSLGGLAGRGSYNEQFF
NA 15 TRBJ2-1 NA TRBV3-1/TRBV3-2 TGTGCCAGCAGCCAAGAGTTGTCCAACTACAATGAGCAGTTCTTC CASSQELSNYNEQFF
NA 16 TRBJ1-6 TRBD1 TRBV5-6 TGTGCCAGCAGTTTTCTAGACAGGGGCTCCAATTCACCCCTCCACTTT CASSFLDRGSNSPLHF
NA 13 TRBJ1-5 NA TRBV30 TGTGCCTGGAGCACAGGGAACAATCAGCCCCAGCATTTT CAWSTGNNQPQHF
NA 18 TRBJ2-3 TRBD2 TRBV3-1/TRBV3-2 TGTGCCAGCAGCCGTTTGAGAGGTAGCGGGGGGGAGACAGATACGCAGTATTTT CASSRLRGSGGETDTQYF
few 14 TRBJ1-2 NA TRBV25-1 TGTGCCAGCAGTGAACCCGGGGGAAGTAGGAGCTACACCTTC CASSEPGGSRSYTF
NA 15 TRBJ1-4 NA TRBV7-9 TGTGCCAGCAGCTTCGACAGAGCAACTAATGAAAAACTGTTTTTT CASSFDRATNEKLFF
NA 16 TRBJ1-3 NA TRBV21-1 TGTGCCAGCAGCAAAGGAAAACAGGGCACTGGAAACACCATATATTTT CASSKGKQGTGNTIYF
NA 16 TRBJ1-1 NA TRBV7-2 TGTGCCAGCAGCTTAGCGGTTGGTAGAATGAACACTGAAGCTTTCTTT CASSLAVGRMNTEAFF
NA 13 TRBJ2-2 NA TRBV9 TGTGCCAGCAGCGGTCGGAACACCGGGGAGCTGTTTTTT CASSGRNTGELFF
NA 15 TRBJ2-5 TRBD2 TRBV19 TGTGCCAGTAGTCCCCGGGGGGGCGTCAGGGAGACCCAGTACTTC CASSPRGGVRETQYF
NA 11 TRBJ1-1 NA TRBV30 TGTGCCTGGAGTTGGGGGGGTGAAGCTTTCTTT CAWSWGGEAFF
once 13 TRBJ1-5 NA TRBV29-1 TGCAGCGTTGGATCAGGGGCTAATGGGCCCCAGCATTTT CSVGSGANGPQHF
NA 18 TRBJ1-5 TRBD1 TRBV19 TGTGCCAGCTCAGCCGGGACAGGGGGATCCCATAGCAATCAGCCCCAGCATTTT CASSAGTGGSHSNQPQHF